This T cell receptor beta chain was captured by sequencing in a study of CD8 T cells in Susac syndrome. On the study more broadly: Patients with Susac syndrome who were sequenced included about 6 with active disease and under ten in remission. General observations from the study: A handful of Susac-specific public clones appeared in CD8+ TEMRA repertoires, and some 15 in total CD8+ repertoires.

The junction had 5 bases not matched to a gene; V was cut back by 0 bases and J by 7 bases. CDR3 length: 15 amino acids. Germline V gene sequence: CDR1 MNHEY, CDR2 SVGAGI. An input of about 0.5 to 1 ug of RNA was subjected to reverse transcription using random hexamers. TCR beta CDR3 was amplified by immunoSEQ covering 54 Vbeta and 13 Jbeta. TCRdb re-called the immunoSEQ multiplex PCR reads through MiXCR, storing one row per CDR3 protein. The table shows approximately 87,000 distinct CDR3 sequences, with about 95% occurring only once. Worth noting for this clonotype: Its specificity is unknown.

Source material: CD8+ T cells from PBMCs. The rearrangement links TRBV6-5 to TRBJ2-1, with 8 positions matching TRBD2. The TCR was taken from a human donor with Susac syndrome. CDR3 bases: TGTGCCAGCAGTTACTCTGGCGGGGGGATGAATGAGCAGTTCTTC. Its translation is CASSYSGGGMNEQFF.